A selection of T cell receptor beta chains follows, all from one sample in a study of blood T cell repertoires in COVID-19. Sequenced by immunoSEQ multiplex PCR; TCRdb stores in-frame clones only, minus some. The sample yields about 210,000 clones, about 92% seen once. Sequencing was carried out using peripheral blood. The receptors originated from a man aged 30 to 39 with acute or convalescent COVID-19. The CDR3 runs from the conserved cysteine through the conserved F or W. Each record gives: CDR3 length, J gene, V gene, clone size, D gene, CDR3 DNA, CDR3 protein. D genes are given only for firm matches. Size values are once, few and many counts, or a class for expanded clones, and some rows have none.

>17|TRBJ2-5|TRBV3-1/TRBV3-2|NA|TRBD2
TGTGCCAGCAGCCAAGGGAGGACTAGCGGGGGCCAAGAGACCCAGTACTTC
CASSQGRTSGGQETQYF
>14|TRBJ2-1|TRBV7-9|NA|TRBD2
TGTGCCAGCAGCCCTACTAGCGCCTACAATGAGCAGTTCTTC
CASSPTSAYNEQFF
>11|TRBJ1-1|TRBV6-6|once|NA
TGTGCCACCACTCCGGACACTGAAGCTTTCTTT
CATTPDTEAFF
>15|TRBJ2-1|TRBV7-6|NA|TRBD2
TGTGCCAGCAAAACCGGGACTAGTGGCTACAATGAGCAGTTCTTC
CASKTGTSGYNEQFF
>14|TRBJ1-5|TRBV28|NA|NA
TGTGCCAGCAGTAACCCGTCGGGGAATCAGCCCCAGCATTTT
CASSNPSGNQPQHF
>14|TRBJ2-3|TRBV5-1|NA|TRBD2
TGCGCCAGCAGCTTGGGACTAGCCGGGGATACGCAGTATTTT
CASSLGLAGDTQYF
>17|TRBJ2-2|TRBV5-1|NA|TRBD2
TGCGCCAGCAGCCGAAATAGCGGGAGGGCCGTCGCCGGGGAGCTGTTTTTT
CASSRNSGRAVAGELFF
>13|TRBJ1-4|TRBV6-5|NA|NA
TGTGCCAGCCAGCGGGACAACGGCGAAAAACTGTTTTTT
CASQRDNGEKLFF
>16|TRBJ2-7|TRBV20-1|NA|TRBD2
TGCAGTGCTAGTGTAGGGACTAGCGGGAGTGTCTACGAGCAGTACTTC
CSASVGTSGSVYEQYF
>15|TRBJ2-7|TRBV5-1|NA|TRBD1
TGCGCCAGCAGCTCGGAAAGGGACAGCCTTTACGAGCAGTACTTC
CASSSERDSLYEQYF
>18|TRBJ2-2|TRBV6-1|NA|TRBD1
TGTGCCAGCAGTGAAGATCCGAACAGGGGGCGCGGCACCGGGGAGCTGTTTTTT
CASSEDPNRGRGTGELFF
>13|TRBJ2-2|TRBV15|NA|NA
TGTGCCACCAGCAGTTTCTCTCTCGGGGAGCTGTTTTTT
CATSSFSLGELFF
>14|TRBJ1-1|TRBV3-1/TRBV3-2|NA|NA
TGTGCCAGCAGCCCTACCCATGCGAACACTGAAGCTTTCTTT
CASSPTHANTEAFF
>16|TRBJ1-5|TRBV5-8|NA|TRBD1
TGTGCCAGCAGCCGACGGACAGGAAACGGCAATCAGCCCCAGCATTTT
CASSRRTGNGNQPQHF
>14|TRBJ1-4|TRBV6-5|NA|TRBD1
TGTGCCAGCAGTACGGACAGGGTAGTTGAAAAACTGTTTTTT
CASSTDRVVEKLFF
>16|TRBJ2-3|TRBV5-1|NA|NA
TGCGCCAGCAGCTTGGCCCTTGTTGGAGGCACAGATACGCAGTATTTT
CASSLALVGGTDTQYF
>15|TRBJ2-1|TRBV27|NA|NA
TGTGCCAGCAGCGGAGTAGGGGGATACTACAATGAGCAGTTCTTC
CASSGVGGYYNEQFF
>17|TRBJ1-6|TRBV7-3|NA|NA
TGTGCCAGCAGCTTAATTACGGGTTCGGTAGGAAATTCACCCCTCCACTTT
CASSLITGSVGNSPLHF
>13|TRBJ2-2|TRBV19|few|NA
TGTGCCAGTAGTTTGCGGAACACCGGGGAGCTGTTTTTT
CASSLRNTGELFF
>14|TRBJ2-5|TRBV27|NA|NA
TGTGCCAGCAGTTTTGTCGGGAGAGGGGAGACCCAGTACTTC
CASSFVGRGETQYF
>13|TRBJ2-2|TRBV5-1|NA|NA
TGCGCCAGCAGCTCAGCGTACACCGGGGAGCTGTTTTTT
CASSSAYTGELFF
>14|TRBJ2-2|TRBV7-2|NA|NA
TGTGCCAGCAGCTTAGACTGGTCAACCGGGGAGCTGTTTTTT
CASSLDWSTGELFF
>17|TRBJ2-2|TRBV7-7|NA|NA
TGTGCTAGCAGCTTAGGGGCAGTATCTGGTACGGCCGGGGAGCTGTTTTTT
CASSLGAVSGTAGELFF
>15|TRBJ1-3|TRBV30|NA|NA
TGTGCCTGGAGTGGGTCCGAGGGGGTCGGAAACACCATATATTTT
CAWSGSEGVGNTIYF
>14|TRBJ1-1|TRBV12-5|NA|NA
TGTGCTAGTGGTCCGCCGGGACTTTACACTGAAGCTTTCTTT
CASGPPGLYTEAFF
>14|TRBJ2-3|TRBV27|NA|TRBD1
TGTGCCAGCAGTTTGAGGACAGGCCAAGGTACGCAGTATTTT
CASSLRTGQGTQYF
>12|TRBJ1-4|TRBV30|NA|NA
TGTGCCTGGGACCGGGATGTAGAAAAACTGTTTTTT
CAWDRDVEKLFF
>18|TRBJ1-4|TRBV12-5|NA|NA
TGTGCTAGTGGTCCCCCTACAGAGTTTGGCAGACGTAATGAAAAACTGTTTTTT
CASGPPTEFGRRNEKLFF
>15|TRBJ1-4|TRBV24-1|NA|NA
TGTGCCACCAGTGATTTCGAGGGGGGGAATGAAAAACTGTTTTTT
CATSDFEGGNEKLFF
>12|TRBJ1-1|TRBV18|NA|NA
TGTGCCAGCTCTCCATCAAACACTGAAGCTTTCTTT
CASSPSNTEAFF
>15|TRBJ2-1|TRBV27|NA|TRBD1
TGTGCCAGCAGTTACCCCCGGGACAGGGTCGATGAGCAGTTCTTC
CASSYPRDRVDEQFF
>20|TRBJ2-4|TRBV19|once|TRBD1
TGTGCCAGTAGTATAAGATCCGGGACAGGAATTACAGTAGCCAAAAACATTCAGTACTTC
CASSIRSGTGITVAKNIQYF
>11|TRBJ1-4|TRBV6-6|NA|NA
TGTGCCAGCAGGGGAGGAGAAAAACTGTTTTTT
CASRGGEKLFF
>15|TRBJ2-7|TRBV6-6|NA|TRBD2
TGTGCCAGCCTCCGTTGGGGAGCGGGGACCTACGAGCAGTACTTC
CASLRWGAGTYEQYF
>21|TRBJ1-1|TRBV12-2|NA|NA
TGTGCAAGTCGCTTATCTCCTTCCTCAACCCCGGACAGGGGGTCTCGGAGTGAAGCTTTCTTT
CASRLSPSSTPDRGSRSEAFF
>13|TRBJ2-1|TRBV5-4|NA|TRBD1
TGTGCCAGCAGCCATAGACAGGGCAATGAGCAGTTCTTC
CASSHRQGNEQFF
>17|TRBJ1-3|TRBV28|NA|NA
TGTGCCAGCAGTTTATCGGGACTGATCATCTCTGGAAACACCATATATTTT
CASSLSGLIISGNTIYF
>15|TRBJ1-5|TRBV18|few|TRBD1
TGTGCCAGCTCACCCTTCGGACAGGGCAATCAGCCCCAGCATTTT
CASSPFGQGNQPQHF
>16|TRBJ2-7|TRBV7-8|NA|NA
TGTGCCAGCAGCTTAGACACAGGGAGCGTTACCTACGAGCAGTACTTC
CASSLDTGSVTYEQYF
>15|TRBJ1-4|TRBV30|NA|NA
TGTGCCTGGAGTGCGGACAGCGTCCCTTCCGGAAAACTGTTTTTT
CAWSADSVPSGKLFF
>14|TRBJ2-7|TRBV19|NA|NA
TGTGCCAGTAGTATCGCGCCCCGGGGCTACGAGCAGTACTTC
CASSIAPRGYEQYF